This T cell receptor (beta chain) was retrieved from a study of T-cell reconstitution after alpha-beta-depleted transplantation in children. Broader study findings: About two months after transplant, alpha-beta T cells reportedly came from several hundred expanded graft clones. TCRbeta diversity was high at day 60 in some patients (a result of surviving recipient T cells and thymic progenitors). Among T cells one year after transplant, newly produced cells accounted for most counts and diversity.

This clonotype was seen many times. Antigen specificity is unknown. Germline values: CDR1 SQVTM, CDR2 ANQGSEA. V shed 4 bases and J 2 bases; nucleotides not matched to a gene: 5. The CDR3 is 14 residues long. Unique molecular identifiers were incorporated into the prepared TCRbeta library. A single record per CDR3 protein comes from TCRdb applying MiXCR to the PCR reads. The sample has about 420,000 distinct CDR3 sequences, around 15% seen once. V usage is TRBV29-1 and J usage is TRBJ1-5, with 7 bases lining up with TRBD1. The sequence was obtained from a boy less than two years old who had a stem cell transplant for Wiskott-Aldrich syndrome, so the T cells may come from the graft donor. The sample was PBMCs, mostly from graft donor cells, taken 360 days after TCRalphabeta/CD19-depleted stem cell transplant. The CDR3 here is CSVAGGGRNQPQHF. The CDR3 DNA is TGCAGCGTTGCAGGGGGTGGACGCAATCAGCCCCAGCATTTT.